This T cell receptor beta chain stems from a study of human T cells and chemical hapten exposure. Study results and limitations: Higher patch test scores went with higher counts of PT1 expanded TCRs.

V lost 3 bases to trimming and J lost 1 base, with 3 bases between them. Germline V gene sequence: CDR1 SNHLY, CDR2 FYNNEI. This CDR3 comprises 13 residues. TCRdb re-analysed the RACE reads in MiXCR, keeping a single row per CDR3 protein. The sample has some 96,000 distinct CDR3 sequences; approximately 9.3% are singletons. Time point reported: patch test 2, 6 weeks after DPC sensitization. The treatment: therapeutic diphenylcyclopropenone sensitization with weekly scalp DPC. This clonotype has at least ten counts. What it binds is not known. This chain connects TRBV2 to TRBJ2-2; D call uncertain. The sequenced sample was whole blood, obtained in connection with sensitization to the hapten diphenylcyclopropenone (DPC). The TCR was taken from a woman between 35 and 50 years old with alopecia areata. Some clones in this sample may be carry-over from other donors' samples. The DNA of the CDR3 is TGTGCCAGCAGTGAGCAGAACACCGGGGAGCTGTTTTTT. It specifies CASSEQNTGELFF.